The present T cell receptor (beta chain) was sequenced within a study of spatial heterogeneity in lung cancer. Findings and caveats of the study: Ubiquitous and regional expanded TCR counts mirrored ubiquitous and regional nonsynonymous mutation counts, respectively. For expanded intratumoral alpha and beta TCRs, counts tracked tumor mutation counts.

Time point reported: sample taken at primary tumor resection. Donors were around 70 untreated early-stage non-small cell lung cancer patients. From tumor, nontumor lung or frozen PBMC, whole RNA was taken unsorted for sequencing. A remark on this clonotype: The target antigen is unknown. This beta chain is a stray sequence in a library constructed for alpha chains; its clone size is not meaningful.

Each molecule of TCR cDNA was tagged with one unique molecular identifier. Each CDR3 protein gets one entry after TCRdb re-called the 5' RACE reads with MiXCR. The sample has several thousand distinct CDR3 sequences, roughly 8.8% seen once. Between the trimmed V and J ends, which lost 0 bases and 1 base, there was a span of 7 bases. Looked up from germline, CDR1 is SGHRS and CDR2 is YFSETQ. This CDR3 contains 14 residues. Sequencing used lung tumor tissue, obtained at surgery. This rearrangement joins TRBV5-1 to TRBJ1-1; D is undetermined. This receptor was identified in a male donor with early-stage non-small cell lung cancer. CDR3: CASSLVGPNTEAFF. The CDR3 DNA reads TGCGCCAGCAGCTTGGTCGGACCGAACACTGAAGCTTTCTTT. The variable domain in full, with the rest retrieved from reference TRBV5-1 and TRBJ1-1, is KAGVTQTPRYLIKTRGQQVTLSCSPISGHRSVSWYQQTPGQGLQFLFEYFSETQRNKGNFPGRFSGRQFSNSRSEMNVSTLELGDSALYLCASSLVGPNTEAFFGQGTRLTVV.